This T cell receptor (beta chain) was obtained from a study of CD8 T cells in ankylosing spondylitis (dated by TCRdb to about 2017). For the study in its entirety: The study set out to find disease-linked TCR variants by profiling T cell receptor beta repertoires in ankylosing spondylitis patients and healthy donors. Peripheral blood was sampled, and synovial fluid was also collected from ankylosing spondylitis patients. The whole study cohort included over a hundred healthy donors and 25 or so ankylosing spondylitis patients. The research as a whole found: According to the report, matched synovial fluid samples from ankylosing spondylitis patients were significantly enriched for the disease-linked clones. Some of the motif variants had been reported before in the synovial fluid and blood of reactive arthritis patients, a finding that suggests common disease-initiation mechanisms. The disease-linked clones had a CD8+ phenotype and were found at relatively low frequencies in peripheral blood. Blood from ankylosing spondylitis patients appeared to be characterized by a TCR beta motif made up of seven or eight highly homologous amino acid variants.

The V end loses 0 bases and the J end loses 5 bases, and a stretch of 16 bases separates them. The CDR3 holds 15 amino acids from the cysteine to the phenylalanine. Kept here is only the CDR3 DNA, which spans 45 bases and is read in frame from base 1. CDR1 and CDR2, looked up from the germline V gene, are SQVTM and ANQGSEA. This clonotype was counted at least ten times. Its antigen target is currently unknown. No base quality information exists; no much larger clone differs at one position. TCRdb shows the sequencer as Illumina HiSeq 2500. TCR beta libraries were prepared by quantitative 5'-RACE with molecular barcodes. The paper's processing steps were these. Disease-linked TCR variants were identified with a new computational method built on a probabilistic model of VDJ rearrangement. Starting from the raw public reads, TCRdb applied fastp trimming at Q25, assembled clones with MiXCR and retained in-frame beta chains. Records with the same CDR3 protein are collapsed into one entry carrying the most frequent genes and DNA. The V and J calls were determined by TCRdb, not by the authors. The sample includes 250,000 to 300,000 distinct CDR3 sequences, with about 20% observed a single time. Jointly, the top ten make up roughly 7.4% of the sample.

This receptor was obtained from a male donor with ankylosing spondylitis or in good health (not recorded which). The chain was built from TRBV29-1 and TRBJ1-1, with no D gene named confidently. The sequenced sample consisted of blood, either unsorted or a sorted T cell fraction (not recorded which). Here the CDR3 is given as CSVEDFRLGRTEAFF. The DNA sequence reads TGCAGCGTTGAAGATTTTCGGCTGGGCAGGACTGAAGCTTTCTTT.